The 21 T cell receptor beta chains reported below all come from one sample, sequenced in a study of regulatory T cells in long-lasting Graves disease. Time point defined: newly diagnosed GD, antithyroid drugs for less than 3 months. PBMC-extracted RNA yielded the TCR library. Arm-PCR of CDR3 regions with iRepertoire HTBI primers generated TCR beta libraries. TCRdb used MiXCR to reprocess the multiplex PCR reads, holding one entry per CDR3 protein. Counted here are about 620,000 distinct CDR3 sequences, about 15% occurring once; the ten biggest clones make up 18%. These data were also reused for a study on T cells in Graves' hyperthyroidism and ophthalmopathy.

Sequencing was performed on peripheral blood mononuclear cells (PBMCs), taken at new diagnosis, from a patient treated with antithyroid drugs. Every receptor here comes from a woman in her 30s with Graves disease.

Concerning this clonotype: Possible read error: a much larger clone is one base away. The chain uses TRBV6-5 and TRBJ2-1; D might be TRBD1 (6 bases). Trimming took off 4 bases at V and 8 bases at J, with 21 bases between the two ends. Germline CDR1 and CDR2: MNHEY and SVGAGI. The CDR3 covers 16 residues. Here the CDR3 DNA reads TGTGCCAGCAGTTTGAGGACAGTTCGTATGATCGATGAGCAGTTCTTC. Translation gives CASSLRTVRMIDEQFF.

This clonotype has ten or more counts. The chain links TRBV12-3 or TRBV12-4 to TRBJ1-1; 9 bases align to TRBD1. The CDR3 extends over 15 amino acids. V dropped 4 bases and J dropped 4; count of bases not matched to a gene: 7. CDR3 in amino acids: CASSSRTGGGTEAFF. The CDR3 nucleotides are TGTGCCAGCAGTTCCCGCACAGGGGGCGGCACTGAAGCTTTCTTT.

The chain joins TRBV9 to TRBJ2-1, with D perhaps TRBD1 or TRBD2 (5 bases each). The V end lost 0 bases, the J end lost 6 bases, and 16 bases lay between the germline ends. Germline-derived CDR1 and CDR2 are SGDLS and YYNGEE. This CDR3 comprises 16 residues. DNA for the CDR3: TGTGCCAGCAGCGTAGGAACTGGGGGAGTCGGCAATGAGCAGTTCTTC. Translation gives CASSVGTGGVGNEQFF. The variable domain in full, completed from reference TRBV9 and TRBJ2-1, reads DSGVTQTPKHLITATGQRVTLRCSPRSGDLSVYWYQQSLDQGLQFLIQYYNGEERAKGNILERFSAQQFPDLHSELNLSSLELGDSALYFCASSVGTGGVGNEQFFGPGTRLTVL.

Only a few counts were recorded for this clonotype. The rearrangement joins TRBV7-3 to TRBJ1-1, with D unclear. This CDR3 has 14 residues. CDR1 SGHTA and CDR2 FQGTGA come from the germline V gene. With 5 bases removed from V and 1 base from J, the gap between germline ends came to 11 bases. Written as DNA, the CDR3 is TGTGCCAGCAGCCGATCGCCGGCGAACACTGAAGCTTTCTTT. This gives the protein CASSRSPANTEAFF.

The genes are TRBV4-1 and TRBJ1-1, with D uncertain. Germline V gives CDR1 MGHRA, CDR2 YSYEKL. V was cut by 1 base and J by 1 base, with 7 bases left in between. The CDR3 has 14 amino acids. The CDR3 region is CASSQVYGNTEAFF. For the CDR3, the DNA is TGCGCCAGCAGCCAAGTGTACGGGAACACTGAAGCTTTCTTT.

Only a few counts were recorded for this clonotype. The chain couples TRBV3-1 to TRBJ1-1; D not resolved. CDR3 length: 14 residues. Germline assignment: CDR1 LGHDT and CDR2 YNNKEL (reference sequence). The V end was cut by 2 bases, the J end by 0 bases, with 7 bases between. For the CDR3, the DNA is TGTGCCAGCAGCCAAAAGAGGATGAACACTGAAGCTTTCTTT. Amino acids: CASSQKRMNTEAFF. Looking up the rest from reference TRBV3-1 and TRBJ1-1 gives the full variable domain: DTAVSQTPKYLVTQMGNDKSIKCEQNLGHDTMYWYKQDSKKFLKIMFSYNNKELIINETVPNRFSPKSPDKAHLNLHINSLELGDSAVYFCASSQKRMNTEAFFGQGTRLTVV.

V usage is TRBV3-1 and J usage is TRBJ2-7; no firm D call. Trimming took off 1 base at V and 2 bases at J, with 9 bases between the two ends. Germline values: CDR1 LGHDT, CDR2 YNNKEL (reference sequence). This CDR3 comprises 14 residues. The CDR3 DNA reads TGTGCCAGCAGCCAAGGTCACAACCCCTACGAGCAGTACTTC. As protein: CASSQGHNPYEQYF.

In the case of this clonotype: This may come from a read error, since a much larger clone is one base off. The chain uses TRBV30 and TRBJ2-1, with 7 bases lining up with TRBD1. CDR3 length: 15 amino acids. The germline V gene encodes CDR1 GTSNPN and CDR2 SVGIG (reference sequence). CDR3 sequence: CAWTPGQTLGNEQLF. The CDR3 DNA reads TGTGCCTGGACCCCGGGACAGACCCTAGGAAATGAGCAGCTCTTC.

The J gene is TRBJ2-5, the V gene TRBV30; 8 bases align to TRBD2. V gave up 2 bases and J gave up 7 bases; unmatched junction bases: 6. The CDR3 extends over 13 amino acids. Germline values: CDR1 GTSNPN, CDR2 SVGIG (reference sequence). The CDR3 here is CAWSWSGGVTQYF. CDR3 coding DNA: TGTGCCTGGAGTTGGAGCGGGGGTGTGACCCAGTACTTC.

Concerning this clonotype itself: A much larger clone sits a single nucleotide away, making a read error possible. The chain recombines TRBV7-3 with TRBJ2-3; a possible D gene is TRBD1 (5 bases). CDR3 length equals 14 residues. Germline CDR1 and CDR2: SGHTA and FQGTGA. The V end was cut by 7 bases, the J end by 7 bases, with 18 bases between. In DNA, the CDR3 is TGTGCCAGCACCCTACAGGCAGGTTCAAATACGCAGTATTTT. Protein product: CASTLQAGSNTQYF.

The chain combines TRBV15 with TRBJ2-5, with D perhaps matching TRBD1 (6 bases). Deletions cut 4 bases from V and 2 bases from J, with 17 bases between. The germline V gene has CDR1 LNHNV and CDR2 YYDKDF (reference sequence). CDR3 size: 16 residues. The CDR3 sequence: CATSIGQSSFQETQYF. CDR3 DNA sequence: TGTGCCACCAGCATTGGACAGAGTAGTTTTCAAGAGACCCAGTACTTC.

This clonotype was seen more than once but under ten times. This chain uses TRBV7-3 with TRBJ2-6; TRBD2 matches 10 bases. The germline V gene encodes CDR1 SGHTA and CDR2 FQGTGA. V gave up 2 bases and J gave up 3 bases; unmatched junction bases: 10. The CDR3 runs to 19 residues. This CDR3 is CASSLRGLAGVGGANVLTF. The CDR3 region has the DNA TGTGCCAGCAGCTTACGGGGGCTAGCGGGAGTTGGTGGGGCCAACGTCCTGACTTTC.

This clonotype has only a few counts. The rearrangement links TRBV20-1 to TRBJ2-3, with 9 bases that match TRBD2. Germline loops: CDR1 DFQATT, CDR2 SNEGSKA (reference sequence). The V gene end was trimmed by 4 bases and the J gene end by 4 bases; junction bases not matched to a gene: 12. This CDR3 is built from 16 residues. CDR3 in amino acids: CSAINIFSGSSDTQYF. The DNA for the CDR3 is TGCAGTGCTATCAACATCTTTAGCGGGAGTTCAGATACGCAGTATTTT.

This clonotype showed up many times. The rearrangement uses TRBV10-3 and TRBJ2-1; 8 bases agree with TRBD1. CDR1 is ENHRY, CDR2 SYGVKD, per germline. This CDR3 contains 14 residues. The ends lost 4 bases at V and 2 bases at J; junction bases unmatched: 1. The CDR3 here is CAISATGAYNEQFF. In nucleotides, the CDR3 is TGTGCCATCAGTGCGACAGGGGCCTACAATGAGCAGTTCTTC.

This clonotype was observed at least ten times. V gene TRBV28 combines with J gene TRBJ1-1; the D is unclear. Germline CDR1 is MDHEN and CDR2 is SYDVKM. This CDR3 comprises 15 residues. Trimming stripped 6 bases from V and 3 bases from J, with 17 bases between. CDR3 nucleotides: TGTGCCAGCAGCGTACAGACTAAAGGGTACACTGAAGCTTTCTTT. Amino acids: CASSVQTKGYTEAFF. The full variable domain, in which reference TRBV28 and TRBJ1-1 provide the parts outside the CDR3, is DVKVTQSSRYLVKRTGEKVFLECVQDMDHENMFWYRQDPGLGLRLIYFSYDVKMKEKGDIPEGYSVSREKKERFSLILESASTNQTSMYLCASSVQTKGYTEAFFGQGTRLTVV.

Many counts were recorded for this clonotype. J is TRBJ1-2 and V is TRBV28; 7 positions match TRBD1. The germline V gene has CDR1 MDHEN and CDR2 SYDVKM. This CDR3 is built from 14 residues. The V gene end was trimmed by 6 bases and the J gene end by 6 bases; junction bases not matched to a gene: 10. CDR3 DNA sequence: TGTGCCAGCAGATTGGGGACAGAAAATGATGGCTACACCTTC. It translates to CASRLGTENDGYTF.

The rearrangement joins TRBV13 to TRBJ2-7; no clear D. V was pared by 5 bases and J by 2 bases, with 10 bases between. From germline, CDR1 is PRHDT and CDR2 FYEKMQ (reference sequence). The CDR3 is made up of 13 amino acids. Here the CDR3 DNA reads TGTGCCAGCAGCCACGGAAGGGCCTACGAGCAGTACTTC. Protein: CASSHGRAYEQYF.

This clonotype was recorded a few times. CDR3 residues: CATSAGTTANTGELFF. CDR3 nucleotide sequence: TGTGCCACCAGCGCAGGAACCACCGCGAACACCGGGGAGCTGTTTTTT. The chain employs TRBV24-1 and TRBJ2-2; D remains ambiguous. CDR1 is KGHDR, CDR2 SFDVKD, per germline. V was pared by 7 bases and J by 0 bases, with 14 bases between. CDR3 size: 16 residues.

This clonotype was picked up many times. DNA for the CDR3: TGTGCCAGCAGCTCCAATCAGGTTCCAGAGACCCAGTACTTC. Translation: CASSSNQVPETQYF. The chain combines TRBV28 with TRBJ2-5; D is ambiguous. Germline values: CDR1 MDHEN, CDR2 SYDVKM. Trimming removed 6 bases at V and 4 bases at J, with 15 bases between. The CDR3 extends over 14 amino acids.

This chain links TRBV19 with TRBJ2-3; a possible D gene is TRBD2 (6 bases). The CDR3 sequence is 18 residues long. Germline V gene sequence: CDR1 LNHDA, CDR2 SQIVND (reference sequence). V was trimmed by 6 bases and J by 6 bases, leaving 28 bases between them. The CDR3 DNA reads TGTGCCAGTAGACTACGTATGGCCGGCGGGACGGGTATGGATACGCAGTATTTT. It codes for CASRLRMAGGTGMDTQYF. The full variable domain, rest sourced from reference TRBV19 and TRBJ2-3, is DGGITQSPKYLFRKEGQNVTLSCEQNLNHDAMYWYRQDPGQGLRLIYYSQIVNDFQKGDIAEGYSVSREKKESFPLTVTSAQKNPTAFYLCASRLRMAGGTGMDTQYFGPGTRLTVL.

The chain couples TRBV28 to TRBJ1-2; 8 bases are shared with TRBD1. V shed 10 bases and J 8 bases; nucleotides not matched to a gene: 9. Germline CDR1 MDHEN, CDR2 SYDVKM. The CDR3 length is 12 residues. In DNA form, the CDR3 reads TGTGCCACTGCCCCGGACAGGGCGGGCTACACCTTC. It encodes CATAPDRAGYTF.